A selection of T cell receptor beta chains follows, all from one sample in a study of glioma-infiltrating T cells after dendritic cell vaccination. Assay used: immunoSEQ multiplex PCR; TCRdb lists only in-frame clones, some missing. The repertoire holds tens of thousands of clones, with roughly 80% as singletons. The specimen was blood, collected after dendritic cell vaccination. Receptor source: a human donor with glioblastoma. The CDR3 runs from the conserved cysteine through the conserved F or W. The D gene is left open where the match is weak. Not all rows give a size; the values are once, few, many and, for expanded clones, a class.

J,size,D,V,DNA,CDR3
TRBJ1-6,.,.,TRBV5-1,TGCGCCAGCAGCTTGGATTCCGGAGATAATTCACCCCTCCACTTT,CASSLDSGDNSPLHF
TRBJ1-2,.,TRBD1,TRBV5-4,TGTGCCAGCAGCAAGGGACAGGAAAATGGCTACACCTTC,CASSKGQENGYTF
TRBJ1-4,.,.,TRBV6-5,TGTGCCAGCAGTCAACTGACAGGCGGAAATGAAAAACTGTTTTTT,CASSQLTGGNEKLFF
TRBJ1-1,.,TRBD1,TRBV10-3,TGTGCCGCCCAGACAGGGGGCCCTGAAGCTTTCTTT,CAAQTGGPEAFF
TRBJ1-3,.,.,TRBV4-2,TGTGCCAGCAGCCCCGACAGCTCTGGAAACACCATATATTTT,CASSPDSSGNTIYF
TRBJ1-1,.,.,TRBV30,TGTGCCTGGAGTGTACTCCTTTCGTATGAAGCTTTCTTT,CAWSVLLSYEAFF
TRBJ1-5,.,TRBD1,TRBV27,TGTGCCAGCAGTTTTATCAACAGGGGCATAGATCAGCCCCAGCATTTT,CASSFINRGIDQPQHF
TRBJ1-2,.,.,TRBV18,TGTGCCAGCTCACCACTACAGGAGGGAAACTATGGCTACACCTTC,CASSPLQEGNYGYTF
TRBJ2-4,.,.,TRBV2,TGTGCCAGCAGTGATCTGCTGCGGAAAAACATTCAGTACTTC,CASSDLLRKNIQYF
TRBJ2-1,.,TRBD1,TRBV10-2,TGCGCCAGCAGTGAAGTCCGGGACAGCCTCTACAATGAGCAGTTCTTC,CASSEVRDSLYNEQFF
TRBJ1-5,.,.,TRBV4-1,TGCGCCAGCAGCCAAGGCCTACCTAGGGGAAGCAATCAGCCCCAGCATTTT,CASSQGLPRGSNQPQHF
TRBJ2-2,.,TRBD2,TRBV6-5,TGTGCCAGCAGTGGGACTAGCGGCTACACCGGGGAGCTGTTTTTT,CASSGTSGYTGELFF
TRBJ1-4,.,.,TRBV18,TGTGCCAGCTCACCAGTCTCTGGCATATCTGCAACTAATGAAAAACTGTTTTTT,CASSPVSGISATNEKLFF
TRBJ2-7,.,.,TRBV11-3,TGTGCCAGCAGCTTTGGGGGGGAGCAGTACTTC,CASSFGGEQYF
TRBJ2-5,.,TRBD1,TRBV2,TGTGCCAGCGGGACAGAACAAGAGACCCAGTACTTC,CASGTEQETQYF
TRBJ1-6,.,TRBD1,TRBV6-1,TGTGCCAGCGTCCGGGACAGGGGTTCACCCCTCCACTTT,CASVRDRGSPLHF
TRBJ2-7,.,TRBD1,TRBV30,TGTGCCTTGAACAGGGGGTTCCTCTACGAGCAGTACTTC,CALNRGFLYEQYF
TRBJ1-1,.,.,TRBV19,TGTGCCAGTAGACCCTCGACAGCCGGGAACACTGAAGCTTTCTTT,CASRPSTAGNTEAFF
TRBJ1-1,once,.,TRBV7-2,TGTGCCAGCAGCTTAAACCACAGGGAAGAAGCTTTCTTT,CASSLNHREEAFF
TRBJ1-2,many,.,TRBV28,TGTGCCAGCAGCTCTCAGCGGACAGATTTTCCCTATGGCTACACCTTC,CASSSQRTDFPYGYTF
TRBJ1-1,.,.,TRBV20-1,TGCAGTGCTTCTCCGAACACTGAAGCTTTCTTT,CSASPNTEAFF
TRBJ2-4,few,TRBD1,TRBV7-2,TGTGCCAGCAGCTTAGGACAGGGGGGCATTCAGTACTTC,CASSLGQGGIQYF
TRBJ1-1,once,TRBD1,TRBV5-1,TGCGCCAGCAGCTTAGGACAGGCTGCGACTGAAGCTTTCTTT,CASSLGQAATEAFF
TRBJ1-5,.,.,TRBV7-2,TGTGCCAGCAGCCCCACCTGGACAGTTTTTAGCAATCAGCCCCAGCATTTT,CASSPTWTVFSNQPQHF
TRBJ1-1,.,.,TRBV5-1,TGCGCCAGCAGCCGGGAGGGAAGCACTGAAGCTTTCTTT,CASSREGSTEAFF
TRBJ1-3,.,TRBD1,TRBV5-4,TGTGCCAGCAGCTTGGGTCCGGACAGGGGGGCGTTCGGAAACACCATATATTTT,CASSLGPDRGAFGNTIYF